This entry lists 17 T cell receptor beta chains sequenced from one sample in a study of T cell responses to AZD1222 COVID-19 vaccine. The table came from immunoSEQ multiplex PCR; TCRdb's copy has only in-frame clones and leaves some out. Of under 100,000 clones in the sample, around nine tenths were seen once. The sample consisted of peripheral blood, taken on day 0 of AZD1222 vaccination. The receptor set was obtained from an adult in good health.

The chain is built from TRBV28 and TRBJ2-7; TRBD1 might be the D (5 bases). This CDR3 region has 14 residues. Per germline, CDR1 MDHEN and CDR2 SYDVKM. Trimming left V 2 bases short and J 3 bases short, with 11 bases between. The CDR3 is CASSLQGAVYEQYF. CDR3 DNA: TGTGCCAGCAGTTTACAGGGCGCCGTCTACGAGCAGTACTTC. Full variable domain (remainder filled in from reference TRBV28 and TRBJ2-7): DVKVTQSSRYLVKRTGEKVFLECVQDMDHENMFWYRQDPGLGLRLIYFSYDVKMKEKGDIPEGYSVSREKKERFSLILESASTNQTSMYLCASSLQGAVYEQYFGPGTRLTVT.

The chain joins TRBV7-2 to TRBJ2-3, with 9 bases fitting TRBD2. Trimming at V came to 6 bases and at J to 0 bases, leaving 10 bases not matched to a gene. Germline CDR1 and CDR2: SGHTA and FQGNSA. The CDR3 is made up of 17 amino acids. CDR3 sequence (DNA): TGTGCCAGCAGAGCTTATTCCAGCGGGGGGAGCACAGATACGCAGTATTTT. Translating it yields CASRAYSSGGSTDTQYF.

The gene calls are TRBV30 and TRBJ1-6, with D uncertain. Between the trimmed V and J ends, which lost 0 bases and 1 base, there was a span of 4 bases. This CDR3 is 14 amino acids long. Germline lookup yields CDR1 GTSNPN and CDR2 SVGIG (reference sequence). The CDR3 nucleotides are TGTGCCTGGAGTGTAGGATCCTATAATTCACCCCTCCACTTT. It specifies CAWSVGSYNSPLHF. The variable domain in full, completed from reference TRBV30 and TRBJ1-6, reads SQTIHQWPATLVQPVGSPLSLECTVEGTSNPNLYWYRQAAGRGLQLLFYSVGIGQISSEVPQNLSASRPQDRQFILSSKKLLLSDSGFYLCAWSVGSYNSPLHFGNGTRLTVT.

The chain recombines TRBV19 with TRBJ1-2; D is ambiguous. V was trimmed by 2 bases and J by 0 bases, leaving 4 bases between them. The CDR3 has 13 residues. From germline, CDR1 is LNHDA and CDR2 SQIVND (reference sequence). The chain's CDR3 is CASSIMTNYGYTF. As DNA, the CDR3 is TGTGCCAGTAGTATAATGACTAACTATGGCTACACCTTC.

This sequence joins TRBV30 and TRBJ1-1, with TRBD1 as a possible D gene (5 bases). The germline CDR1 and CDR2 sequences are GTSNPN and SVGIG (reference sequence). There are 15 residues in the CDR3. The ends were cut back, 0 bases at V and 5 bases at J, with 16 bases in the middle. The CDR3 coding sequence is TGTGCCTGGAGTGTACGGGGGACGGCGGGGACTGAAGCTTTCTTT. Its translation is CAWSVRGTAGTEAFF.

V gene TRBV14 combines with J gene TRBJ2-1; no firm D call. The germline V and J ends were trimmed by 0 bases and 10 bases, with 13 bases remaining between them. CDR1 SGHDN and CDR2 FVKESK come from the germline V gene. This CDR3 has 14 amino acids. CDR3 bases: TGTGCCAGCAGCCAAGATCTTAAGGCAGGCGAGCAGTTCTTC. It yields the protein CASSQDLKAGEQFF.

The chain employs TRBV7-9 and TRBJ1-4, with D tentatively TRBD1 (5 bases). V was shortened by 7 bases and J by 0 bases, with 15 bases between the two germline ends. The CDR3 length is 16 residues. Germline CDR1 SEHNR, CDR2 FQNEAQ (reference sequence). The CDR3 sequence: CASTIGAFATNEKLFF. Here the CDR3 DNA reads TGTGCCAGCACCATAGGGGCGTTTGCAACTAATGAAAAACTGTTTTTT.

V usage is TRBV2 and J usage is TRBJ1-2; no clear D gene. The germline gives CDR1 SNHLY, CDR2 FYNNEI. Trimming took 3 bases from V and 8 from J, leaving 16 bases between them. This CDR3 region has 14 residues. CDR3 in DNA: TGTGCCAGCAGTGATGGGCTATCCCTGGGCGGCTACACCTTC. Translating gives CASSDGLSLGGYTF.

The chain recombines TRBV2 with TRBJ2-1; maybe TRBD2 (5 bases). Trimming cost V 9 bases and J 3 bases, with 9 bases left between them. The CDR3 runs to 12 residues. The V gene's germline CDR1 is SNHLY and CDR2 FYNNEI. In DNA, the CDR3 is TGTGCCAGAGGACTCGACTACAATGAGCAGTTCTTC. Translated, it gives CARGLDYNEQFF.

The V and J genes are TRBV6-6 and TRBJ1-5, with D possibly TRBD1 on 5 matching bases. V lost 5 bases, J lost 9 bases, and 26 bases lay in between. This CDR3 has 17 amino acids. Germline assignment: CDR1 MNHNY and CDR2 SVGAGI (reference sequence). The chain's CDR3 is CASSPNPGTASFRPQHF. DNA for the CDR3: TGTGCCAGCAGTCCAAATCCCGGGACGGCCTCCTTTCGGCCCCAGCATTTT.

The chain recombines TRBV5-1 with TRBJ2-1; no clear D gene. The V end lost 0 bases, the J end lost 2 bases, and 9 bases lay between the germline ends. The CDR3 covers 15 residues. CDR1 is SGHRS and CDR2 is YFSETQ in the germline V gene. The CDR3 bases are TGCGCCAGCAGCTTGGCCGGTACCCCCTACAATGAGCAGTTCTTC. Amino acid sequence: CASSLAGTPYNEQFF.

This chain joins TRBV9 and TRBJ1-2, with D possibly matching TRBD1 (5 bases). Deletions cut 5 bases from V and 6 bases from J, with 20 bases between. This CDR3 spans 15 amino acids. Looked up from germline, CDR1 is SGDLS and CDR2 is YYNGEE. CDR3 bases: TGTGCCAGCAGGCCGGGGGACCCCCTCCGTCATGGCTACACCTTC. It is translated as CASRPGDPLRHGYTF.

The genes are TRBV5-1 and TRBJ1-5; D perhaps matches TRBD1 (6 bases). The germline V gene has CDR1 SGHRS and CDR2 YFSETQ. The CDR3 has 14 residues. V was clipped by 2 bases and J by 7 bases, with 13 bases between them. CDR3 bases: TGCGCCAGCAGCTTCACAGGTGGGGGCCAGCCCCAGCATTTT. This encodes CASSFTGGGQPQHF.

The chain joins TRBV7-6 to TRBJ2-2; TRBD2 matches at 10 bases. CDR1 and CDR2 (germline): SGHVS, FNYEAQ. CDR3 size: 16 residues. The J segment lost 1 base and the V segment lost 1 base, leaving 0 bases of the junction unmatched. The CDR3 DNA follows: TGTGCCAGCAGCTTAGTAGCGGGGGGGAACACCGGGGAGCTGTTTTTT. Protein product: CASSLVAGGNTGELFF.

V gene TRBV7-3 combines with J gene TRBJ2-3, with D tentatively TRBD1 (5 bases). The germline V and J ends were trimmed by 3 bases and 2 bases, with 12 bases remaining between them. There are 15 residues in the CDR3. Germline loops: CDR1 SGHTA, CDR2 FQGTGA. This CDR3 reads CASSFGRGNTDTQYF. The DNA of the CDR3 is TGTGCCAGCAGCTTCGGAAGGGGCAACACAGATACGCAGTATTTT.

The V gene is TRBV12-2, the J gene TRBJ1-2; TRBD1, the D gene given by the table, was not confirmed from the DNA. TRBV12-2 is a documented pseudogene. The CDR3 length is 17 residues. The chain's CDR3 is CASRHGWTGGAGYGYTF. The CDR3 DNA follows: TGTGCAAGTCGCCATGGCTGGACAGGGGGCGCTGGCTATGGCTACACCTTC.

The chain employs TRBV6-2 or TRBV6-3 and TRBJ2-6; unclear D gene. The V and J ends lost 0 bases and 1 base respectively, with 16 bases between them. The CDR3 contains 19 residues. In germline, CDR1 is MNHEY, CDR2 SVGEGT. The CDR3 bases are TGTGCCAGCAGTTACTCTCGGGTATACTCTGATTCTGGGGCCAACGTCCTGACTTTC. Translating it yields CASSYSRVYSDSGANVLTF.